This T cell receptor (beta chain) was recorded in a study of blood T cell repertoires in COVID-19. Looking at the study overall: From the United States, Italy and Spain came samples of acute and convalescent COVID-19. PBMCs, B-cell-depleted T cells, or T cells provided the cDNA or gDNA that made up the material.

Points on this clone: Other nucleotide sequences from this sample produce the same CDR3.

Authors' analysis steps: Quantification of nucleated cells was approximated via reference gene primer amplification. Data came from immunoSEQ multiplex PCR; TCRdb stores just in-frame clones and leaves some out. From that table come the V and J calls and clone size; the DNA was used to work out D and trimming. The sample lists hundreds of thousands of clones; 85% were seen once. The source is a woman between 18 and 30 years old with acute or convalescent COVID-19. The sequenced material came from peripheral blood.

The CDR3 reads CATSDPGQGYEQYF. The CDR3 coding sequence is TGTGCCACCAGTGATCCCGGACAGGGCTACGAGCAGTACTTC. This chain uses TRBV24-1 with TRBJ2-7, with 8 nucleotides matching TRBD1. Germline V lookup: CDR1 KGHDR, CDR2 SFDVKD. This CDR3 spans 14 amino acids. Losses at the gene ends were 3 bases for V and 3 bases for J; bases not matched to a gene: 3.